The sequence of this T cell receptor beta chain was determined in a study of blood T cell repertoires in COVID-19. Turning to the study itself: From the United States, Italy and Spain came samples of acute and convalescent COVID-19. T cells, B-cell-depleted T cells, or PBMCs provided the cDNA or gDNA that served as material.

This CDR3 is built from 14 residues. Trimming removed 2 bases at V and 2 bases at J, with 9 bases between. Germline V gene data show CDR1 as SGHTA and CDR2 as FQGNSA. Original methodology: How many nucleated cells were present was estimated from reference gene primer amplification. The protocol was immunoSEQ multiplex PCR, while the TCRdb copy is restricted to in-frame clones and leaves out a portion. The V and J calls and clone size were taken over from that table, and D and trimming were inferred from the DNA. The sample shows 300,000 or so clones, around 86% of them seen only once. In its sample, this clone was seen once.

The material sequenced was peripheral blood. This clonotype was obtained from a man in his 70s with acute or convalescent COVID-19. The rearrangement links TRBV7-2 to TRBJ2-5, with D unresolved. DNA of the CDR3: TGTGCCAGCAGCTTACCCACGGTACAAGAGACCCAGTACTTC. Translation gives CASSLPTVQETQYF.